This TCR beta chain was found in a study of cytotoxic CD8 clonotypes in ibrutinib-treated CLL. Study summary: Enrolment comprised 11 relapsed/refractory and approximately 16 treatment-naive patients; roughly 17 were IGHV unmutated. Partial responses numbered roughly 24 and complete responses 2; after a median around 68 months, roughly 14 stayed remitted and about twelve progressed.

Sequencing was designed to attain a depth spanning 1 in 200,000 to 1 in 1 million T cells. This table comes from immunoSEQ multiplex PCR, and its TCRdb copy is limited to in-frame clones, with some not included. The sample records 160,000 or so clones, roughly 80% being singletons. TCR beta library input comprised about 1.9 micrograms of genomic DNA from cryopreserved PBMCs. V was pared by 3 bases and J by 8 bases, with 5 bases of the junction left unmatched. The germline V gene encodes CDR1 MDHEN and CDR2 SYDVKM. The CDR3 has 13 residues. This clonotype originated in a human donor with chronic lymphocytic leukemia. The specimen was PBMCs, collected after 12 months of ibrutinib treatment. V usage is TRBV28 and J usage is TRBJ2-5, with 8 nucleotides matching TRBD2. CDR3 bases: TGTGCCAGCAGTTTGATGGCGGGGGGTACCCAGTACTTC. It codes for CASSLMAGGTQYF.